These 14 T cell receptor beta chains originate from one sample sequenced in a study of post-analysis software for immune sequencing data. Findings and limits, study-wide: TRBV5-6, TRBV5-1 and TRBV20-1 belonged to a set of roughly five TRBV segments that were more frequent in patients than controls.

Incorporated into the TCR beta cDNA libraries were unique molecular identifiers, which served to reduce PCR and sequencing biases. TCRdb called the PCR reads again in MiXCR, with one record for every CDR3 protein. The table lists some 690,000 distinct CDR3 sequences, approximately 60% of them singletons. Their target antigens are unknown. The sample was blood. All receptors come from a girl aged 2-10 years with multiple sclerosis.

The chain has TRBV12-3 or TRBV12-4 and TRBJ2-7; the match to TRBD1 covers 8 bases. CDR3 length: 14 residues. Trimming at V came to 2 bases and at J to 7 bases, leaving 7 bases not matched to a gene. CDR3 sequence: CASSLPRGRREQYF. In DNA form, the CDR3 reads TGTGCCAGCAGTTTACCCAGGGGGCGGAGGGAGCAGTACTTC.

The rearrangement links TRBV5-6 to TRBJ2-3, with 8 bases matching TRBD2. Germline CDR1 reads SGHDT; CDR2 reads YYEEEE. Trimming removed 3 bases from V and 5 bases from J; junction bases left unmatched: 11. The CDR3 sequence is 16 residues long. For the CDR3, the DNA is TGTGCCAGCAGCTCAGCCACGGGACTAGGCGGAGATACGCAGTATTTT. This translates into CASSSATGLGGDTQYF.

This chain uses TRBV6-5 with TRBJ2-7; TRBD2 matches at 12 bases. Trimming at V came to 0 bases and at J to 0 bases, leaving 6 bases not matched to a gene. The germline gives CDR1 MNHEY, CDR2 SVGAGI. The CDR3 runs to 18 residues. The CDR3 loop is CASSYSLGLAGRSYEQYF. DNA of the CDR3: TGTGCCAGCAGTTACTCCCTAGGACTAGCGGGACGCTCCTACGAGCAGTACTTC.

In nucleotides, the CDR3 is TGCAGTGCCGCTGCCGGGTCACTAGGAGCGCAGTATTTT. Protein product: CSAAAGSLGAQYF. J is TRBJ2-3 and V is TRBV20-1, with D possibly TRBD2 on 5 matching bases. Per germline, CDR1 DFQATT and CDR2 SNEGSKA (reference sequence). The CDR3 covers 13 residues. V was trimmed by 6 bases and J by 10 bases, leaving 20 bases between them.

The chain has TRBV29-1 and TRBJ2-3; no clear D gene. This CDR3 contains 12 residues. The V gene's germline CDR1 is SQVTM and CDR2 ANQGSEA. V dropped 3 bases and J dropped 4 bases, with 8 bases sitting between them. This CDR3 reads CSVDGRPDTQYF. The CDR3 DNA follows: TGCAGCGTTGACGGCCGCCCAGATACGCAGTATTTT.

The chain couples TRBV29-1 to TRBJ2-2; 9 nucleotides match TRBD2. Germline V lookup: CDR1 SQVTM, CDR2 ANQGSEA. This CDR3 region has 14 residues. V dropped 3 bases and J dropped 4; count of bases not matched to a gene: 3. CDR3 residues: CSVERGGLTGELFF. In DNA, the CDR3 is TGCAGCGTTGAGCGGGGGGGCCTCACCGGGGAGCTGTTTTTT.

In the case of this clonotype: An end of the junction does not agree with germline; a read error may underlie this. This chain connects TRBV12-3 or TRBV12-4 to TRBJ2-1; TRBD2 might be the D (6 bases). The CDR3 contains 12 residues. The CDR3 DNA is TGTGCCAACAGTTCACTAGCAACTGAGCAGTTCTTC. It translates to CANSSLATEQFF.

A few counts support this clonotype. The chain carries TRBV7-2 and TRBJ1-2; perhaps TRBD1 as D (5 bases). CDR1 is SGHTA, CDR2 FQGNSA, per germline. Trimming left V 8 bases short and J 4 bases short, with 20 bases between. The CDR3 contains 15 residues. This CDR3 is CASGGSDRLGYGYTF. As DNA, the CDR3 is TGTGCCAGCGGGGGGTCAGACCGGTTGGGCTATGGCTACACCTTC.

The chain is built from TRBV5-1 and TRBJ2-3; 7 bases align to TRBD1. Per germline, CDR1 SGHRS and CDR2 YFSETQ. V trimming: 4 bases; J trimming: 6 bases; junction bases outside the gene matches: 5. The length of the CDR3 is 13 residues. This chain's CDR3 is CASSPDRLDTQYF. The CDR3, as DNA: TGCGCCAGCAGCCCGGACAGGCTCGATACGCAGTATTTT.

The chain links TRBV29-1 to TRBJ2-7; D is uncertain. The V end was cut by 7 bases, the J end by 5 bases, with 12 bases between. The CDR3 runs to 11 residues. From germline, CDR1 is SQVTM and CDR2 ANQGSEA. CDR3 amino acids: CSGLWTNEQYF. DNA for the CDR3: TGCAGCGGACTCTGGACCAACGAGCAGTACTTC.

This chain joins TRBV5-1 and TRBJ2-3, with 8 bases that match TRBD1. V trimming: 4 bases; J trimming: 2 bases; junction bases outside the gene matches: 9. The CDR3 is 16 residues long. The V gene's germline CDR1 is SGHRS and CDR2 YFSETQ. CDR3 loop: CASSAPVDRDTDTQYF. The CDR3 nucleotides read TGCGCCAGCAGCGCCCCGGTGGACAGGGACACAGATACGCAGTATTTT. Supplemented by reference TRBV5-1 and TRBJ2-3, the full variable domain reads KAGVTQTPRYLIKTRGQQVTLSCSPISGHRSVSWYQQTPGQGLQFLFEYFSETQRNKGNFPGRFSGRQFSNSRSEMNVSTLELGDSALYLCASSAPVDRDTDTQYFGPGTRLTVL.

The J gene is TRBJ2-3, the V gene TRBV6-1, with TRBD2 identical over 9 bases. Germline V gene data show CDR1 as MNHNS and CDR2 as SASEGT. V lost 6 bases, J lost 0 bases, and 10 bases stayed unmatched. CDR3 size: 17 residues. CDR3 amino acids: CASRKLAGFSSTDTQYF. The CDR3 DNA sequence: TGTGCCAGCAGGAAGCTAGCGGGATTTTCAAGCACAGATACGCAGTATTTT.

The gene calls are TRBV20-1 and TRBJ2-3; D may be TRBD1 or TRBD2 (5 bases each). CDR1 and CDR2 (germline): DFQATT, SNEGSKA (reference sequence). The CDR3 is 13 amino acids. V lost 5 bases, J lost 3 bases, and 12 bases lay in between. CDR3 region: CSAWDGSTDTQYF. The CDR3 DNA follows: TGCAGTGCTTGGGACGGCTCGACAGATACGCAGTATTTT.

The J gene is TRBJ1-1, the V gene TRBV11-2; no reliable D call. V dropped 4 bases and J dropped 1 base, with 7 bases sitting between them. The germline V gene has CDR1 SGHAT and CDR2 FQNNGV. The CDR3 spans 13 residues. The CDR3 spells CASSYWGNTEAFF. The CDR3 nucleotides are TGTGCCAGCAGCTACTGGGGGAACACTGAAGCTTTCTTT.